Listed here are 18 T cell receptor beta chains from one sample, sequenced in a study of blood T cell repertoires in COVID-19. The repertoire was sequenced with immunoSEQ multiplex PCR; TCRdb's copy has only in-frame clones and lacks some. This sample has 150,000 or so clones, with 75% to 90% found just once. The sequenced sample consisted of peripheral blood. Receptor source: a man in his late teens or twenties with COVID-19, enrolled during active disease.

This clone was seen only once. V and J are TRBV7-9 and TRBJ2-1; 7 bases line up with TRBD2. This CDR3 spans 17 amino acids. V was pared by 0 bases and J by 9 bases, with 14 bases of the junction left unmatched. Germline lookup yields CDR1 SEHNR and CDR2 FQNEAQ (reference sequence). CDR3 sequence: CASSLALTIPGGGEQFF. As DNA, the CDR3 is TGTGCCAGCAGCTTAGCGCTAACGATCCCGGGAGGTGGTGAGCAGTTCTTC.

Regarding this clone: Other DNA variants within this sample encode the same CDR3. The chain has TRBV4-1 and TRBJ2-7; TRBD1 aligns across 7 bases. In germline, CDR1 is MGHRA, CDR2 YSYEKL. V shed 1 base, J shed 2 bases, and the junction held 5 bases outside the gene matches. This CDR3 is built from 15 residues. CDR3 amino acids: CASSQGQGGTYEQYF. For the CDR3, the DNA is TGCGCCAGCAGCCAAGGACAGGGTGGAACCTACGAGCAGTACTTC.

The chain carries TRBV27 and TRBJ2-1; D is possibly TRBD1 (5 bases). Germline V lookup: CDR1 MNHEY, CDR2 SMNVEV (reference sequence). This CDR3 contains 14 residues. Trimming removed 4 bases from V and 1 base from J, with 8 bases in between. CDR3 coding DNA: TGTGCCAGCAGTTCAAGGACATCCTACAATGAGCAGTTCTTC. It encodes CASSSRTSYNEQFF.

A single count supports this clone. The chain couples TRBV10-2 to TRBJ1-1; TRBD1 might be the D (5 bases). Trimming removed 7 bases from V and 3 bases from J, with 9 bases in between. The CDR3 extends over 12 amino acids. Germline V lookup: CDR1 WSHSY, CDR2 SAAADI. CDR3 DNA sequence: TGCGCCAGCAAGTGGGGGGACACTGAAGCTTTCTTT. It specifies CASKWGDTEAFF.

J is TRBJ1-3 and V is TRBV9; no definite D call. Trimming stripped 0 bases from V and 2 bases from J, with 12 bases between. The length of the CDR3 is 16 residues. CDR1 is SGDLS, CDR2 YYNGEE, per germline. DNA for the CDR3: TGTGCCAGCAGCGTAGCTAGAGGAGGGACTGGAAACACCATATATTTT. As protein: CASSVARGGTGNTIYF. Combining the CDR3 with reference TRBV9 and TRBJ1-3 gives the whole variable domain DSGVTQTPKHLITATGQRVTLRCSPRSGDLSVYWYQQSLDQGLQFLIQYYNGEERAKGNILERFSAQQFPDLHSELNLSSLELGDSALYFCASSVARGGTGNTIYFGEGSWLTVV.

The chain has TRBV9 and TRBJ1-1; D remains unclear. Germline assignment: CDR1 SGDLS and CDR2 YYNGEE. This CDR3 spans 12 amino acids. V was shortened by 3 bases and J by 0 bases, with 3 bases between the two germline ends. This CDR3 is CASSGMNTEAFF. CDR3 DNA: TGTGCCAGCAGCGGTATGAACACTGAAGCTTTCTTT.

This clone was seen once. The genes are TRBV14 and TRBJ1-6, with TRBD1 identical over 7 bases. The CDR3 consists of 14 residues. Trimming took 2 bases from V and 10 from J; bases not matched to a gene: 5. Germline lookup yields CDR1 SGHDN and CDR2 FVKESK. This CDR3 is CASSQYRGWSPLHF. CDR3 nucleotides: TGTGCCAGCAGCCAATACAGGGGTTGGTCACCCCTCCACTTT.

V usage is TRBV7-3 and J usage is TRBJ2-7, with D maybe TRBD2 (6 bases). Between the trimmed V and J ends, which lost 1 base and 0 bases, there was a span of 13 bases. Germline V gene data show CDR1 as SGHTA and CDR2 as FQGTGA. This CDR3 spans 16 amino acids. CDR3 sequence reads: CASSLRGGTASYEQYF. CDR3 DNA: TGTGCCAGCAGCTTAAGGGGCGGGACGGCCTCCTACGAGCAGTACTTC.

The J gene is TRBJ2-1, the V gene TRBV5-4, with 11 positions matching TRBD2. CDR3 length: 16 amino acids. The J segment lost 7 bases and the V segment lost 2 bases, leaving 8 bases of the junction unmatched. The germline CDR1 and CDR2 sequences are SGHNT and YYREEE (reference sequence). DNA for the CDR3: TGTGCCAGCAGCTTCGATACTAGCGGGAGTTTTAATGAGCAGTTCTTC. Encoded protein: CASSFDTSGSFNEQFF.

The V and J genes are TRBV6-5 and TRBJ1-6; 10 bases map to TRBD1. V shed 6 bases, J shed 10 bases, and the junction held 6 bases outside the gene matches. Germline-derived CDR1 and CDR2 are MNHEY and SVGAGI. This CDR3 has 14 residues. In DNA form, the CDR3 reads TGTGCCAGCAGGATCGGGACAGGGGAATCACCCCTCCACTTT. Its translation: CASRIGTGESPLHF.

This clone was seen more than once but under ten times. CDR3 amino acids: CASSLDRTGSGRHEQFF. The CDR3 DNA reads as TGTGCCAGCAGCTTAGATCGGACAGGGTCTGGAAGGCATGAGCAGTTCTTC. This sequence joins TRBV11-3 and TRBJ2-1; the match to TRBD1 covers 8 bases. This CDR3 comprises 17 residues. Germline CDR1 reads SGHNT; CDR2 reads YENEEA. The V and J ends lost 0 bases and 8 bases, in that order; junction bases with no gene match: 12.

The rearrangement links TRBV30 to TRBJ2-1, with 7 bases lining up with TRBD2. The CDR3 loop spans 12 amino acids. Germline V CDR1 and CDR2: GTSNPN, SVGIG (reference sequence). Trimming took 1 base from V and 8 from J; bases not matched to a gene: 2. The CDR3 sequence: CAWSGGSDEQFF. For the CDR3, the DNA is TGTGCCTGGAGTGGCGGGAGTGATGAGCAGTTCTTC.

This clone was seen once. This chain uses TRBV4-2 with TRBJ1-1, with D tentatively TRBD1 (6 bases). Deletions cut 1 base from V and 1 base from J, with 7 bases between. The CDR3 length is 14 residues. CDR1 and CDR2 from the germline V gene are LGHNA and YNFKEQ. The CDR3 sequence is CASSQGRGNTEAFF. CDR3 in DNA: TGTGCCAGCAGCCAAGGCAGGGGGAACACTGAAGCTTTCTTT.

The genes are TRBV6-5 and TRBJ2-2, with TRBD2 as a possible D gene (6 bases). Trimming cost V 9 bases and J 1 base, with 6 bases left between them. This CDR3 is 12 amino acids long. The germline V gene has CDR1 MNHEY and CDR2 SVGAGI. In DNA form, the CDR3 reads TGTGCCAGTAGCGGGAACACCGGGGAGCTGTTTTTT. Translated: CASSGNTGELFF.

The chain uses TRBV4-3 and TRBJ1-2; maybe TRBD1 (6 bases). The CDR3 covers 15 residues. Between the trimmed V and J ends, which lost 0 bases and 5 bases, there was a span of 13 bases. Germline CDR1 and CDR2: LGHNA and YSLEER. For the CDR3, the DNA is TGCGCCAGCAGCCAAGATGCCAGGGGCGTTTATGGCTACACCTTC. It specifies CASSQDARGVYGYTF.

As concerns this clone: A read error may account for a junction end that differs from germline. V gene TRBV18 combines with J gene TRBJ2-3; 10 bases map to TRBD1. The CDR3 has 16 residues. CDR1 is KGHSH, CDR2 LQKENI, per germline. CDR3 amino acids: CASSPPSGQGPDTQYF. CDR3 sequence (DNA): TGTGCCAGCTCTCCACCCTCGGGACAGGGGCCAGATACGCAGTATTTT.

This sequence joins TRBV6-5 and TRBJ1-1; weak D call: TRBD1 (6 bases). Trimming shortened V by 2 bases and J by 1 base, and 14 bases separated the two germline ends. CDR1 is MNHEY and CDR2 is SVGAGI in the germline V gene. This CDR3 region has 16 residues. CDR3 protein: CASSYRTVESNTEAFF. The CDR3 DNA is TGTGCCAGCAGTTACCGGACAGTGGAGTCGAACACTGAAGCTTTCTTT.

The chain couples TRBV28 to TRBJ2-7; no firm D call. Trimming stripped 2 bases from V and 0 bases from J, with 5 bases between. Germline-derived CDR1 and CDR2 are MDHEN and SYDVKM. The CDR3 is made up of 13 amino acids. The CDR3: CASSLPSSYEQYF. The CDR3 nucleotides are TGTGCCAGCAGTTTACCTAGCTCCTACGAGCAGTACTTC.